This T cell receptor beta chain was identified during a study of CD8 T cells in Susac syndrome. With random hexamers, 0.5 to 1 ug RNA was reverse transcribed. TCRdb recomputed calls from the immunoSEQ multiplex PCR reads with MiXCR, one row per CDR3 protein. The sample lists some 120,000 distinct CDR3 sequences, around 94% occurring once. Trimming removed 6 bases at V and 0 bases at J, with 14 bases between. Germline V gene sequence: CDR1 MNHNS, CDR2 SASEGT. The CDR3 consists of 15 residues. The sample consisted of CD4+ T cells from PBMCs. The sequence was obtained from a human donor with multiple sclerosis. The gene calls are TRBV6-1 and TRBJ1-1; D perhaps matches TRBD1 (5 bases). Written as DNA, the CDR3 is TGTGCCAGCAGGCCAGAGGGACTCATGAACACTGAAGCTTTCTTT. Encoded protein: CASRPEGLMNTEAFF.